The entry that follows covers one T cell receptor (beta chain) sequence. No antigen is known for it. Uncontrolled infections, other autoimmune diseases, pregnancy or lactation barred patients from enrollment. These data originate in a study of Graves' ophthalmopathy and Graves' hyperthyroidism. Study-wide findings and caveats: Most thyroid clonotypes expanded beyond 0.001 frequency were also found in blood.

The trim removed 6 bases at V and 4 bases at J, leaving 11 bases unmatched. From germline, CDR1 is KGHSH and CDR2 LQKENI. This CDR3 has 15 amino acids. The sequenced template was RNA, covering the TCR beta CDR3 region. RT-PCR with HTBI primers came first, then second-round multiplex PCR. One entry per CDR3 protein, called by TCRdb with MiXCR from the multiplex PCR reads. The profile shows 340,000 or so distinct CDR3 sequences, roughly 16% of them singletons. This chain joins TRBV18 and TRBJ2-7; TRBD2 aligns across 8 bases. This sequence originates from an adult man with Graves' ophthalmopathy. The source material was peripheral blood. The CDR3 loop is CASSPPSGGSYEQYF. CDR3 DNA sequence: TGTGCCAGCTCCCCCCCCAGCGGGGGCTCATACGAGCAGTACTTC.